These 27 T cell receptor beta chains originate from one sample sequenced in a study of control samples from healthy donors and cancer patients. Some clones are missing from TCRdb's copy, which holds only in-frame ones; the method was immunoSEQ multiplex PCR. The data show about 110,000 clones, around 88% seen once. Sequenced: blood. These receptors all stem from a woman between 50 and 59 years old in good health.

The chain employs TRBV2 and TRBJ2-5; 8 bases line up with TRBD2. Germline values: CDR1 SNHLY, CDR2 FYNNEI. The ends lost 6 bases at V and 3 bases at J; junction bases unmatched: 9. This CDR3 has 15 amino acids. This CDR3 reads CASSQGLVREETQYF. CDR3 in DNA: TGTGCCAGCAGCCAGGGACTAGTAAGGGAAGAGACCCAGTACTTC.

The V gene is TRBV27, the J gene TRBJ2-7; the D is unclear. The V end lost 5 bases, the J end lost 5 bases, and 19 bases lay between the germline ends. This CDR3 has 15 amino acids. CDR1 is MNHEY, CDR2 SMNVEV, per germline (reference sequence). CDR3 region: CASSPHPDTLNEQYV. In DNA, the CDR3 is TGTGCCAGCAGTCCCCACCCTGATACGCTTAACGAGCAGTACGTC.

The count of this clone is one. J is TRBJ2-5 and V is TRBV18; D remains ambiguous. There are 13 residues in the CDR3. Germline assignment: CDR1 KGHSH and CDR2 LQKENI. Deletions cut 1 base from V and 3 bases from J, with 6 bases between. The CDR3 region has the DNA TGTGCCAGCTCACCACTCGAGAAAGAGACCCAGTACTTC. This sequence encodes CASSPLEKETQYF.

CDR3 residues: CASSLAHRRTGTYNEQFF. The CDR3 DNA is TGTGCCAGCAGCTTGGCCCATCGCCGGACAGGGACCTACAATGAGCAGTTCTTC. The chain links TRBV5-8 to TRBJ2-1; 8 bases match TRBD1. The germline V gene has CDR1 SGHTS and CDR2 YDEGEE. The V gene end was trimmed by 0 bases and the J gene end by 2 bases; junction bases not matched to a gene: 10. The CDR3 length is 18 residues.

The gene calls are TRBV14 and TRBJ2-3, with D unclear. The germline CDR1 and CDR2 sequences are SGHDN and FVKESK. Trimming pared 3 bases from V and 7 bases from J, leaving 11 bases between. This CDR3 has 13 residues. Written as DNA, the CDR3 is TGTGCCAGCAGCCAGGTGACCGGTTATACGCAGTATTTT. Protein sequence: CASSQVTGYTQYF.

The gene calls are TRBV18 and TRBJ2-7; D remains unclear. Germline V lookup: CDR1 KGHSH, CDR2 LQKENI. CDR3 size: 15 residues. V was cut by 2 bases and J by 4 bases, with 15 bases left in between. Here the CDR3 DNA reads TGTGCCAGCTCACCAAGGGATACCCCCGGGTACGAGCAGTACGTC. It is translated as CASSPRDTPGYEQYV.

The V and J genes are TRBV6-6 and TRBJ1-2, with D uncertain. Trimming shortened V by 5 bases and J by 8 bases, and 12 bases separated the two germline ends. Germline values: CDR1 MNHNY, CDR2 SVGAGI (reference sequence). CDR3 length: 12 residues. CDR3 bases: TGTGCCAGCAGTCCAGACACCGTAGGCTACACCTTC. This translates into CASSPDTVGYTF.

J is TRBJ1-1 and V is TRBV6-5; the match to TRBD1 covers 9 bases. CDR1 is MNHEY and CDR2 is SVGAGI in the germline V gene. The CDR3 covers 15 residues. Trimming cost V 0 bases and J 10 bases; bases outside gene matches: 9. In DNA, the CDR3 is TGTGCCAGCAGTTACTCAAGGACAGGGGAGTTAGGAGCTTTCTTT. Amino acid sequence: CASSYSRTGELGAFF.

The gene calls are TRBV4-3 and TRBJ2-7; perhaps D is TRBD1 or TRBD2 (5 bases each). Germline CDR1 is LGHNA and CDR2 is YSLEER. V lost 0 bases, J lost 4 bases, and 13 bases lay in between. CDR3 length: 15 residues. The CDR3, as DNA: TGCGCCAGCAGCCAAGAAATCGGGGCCTTTTACGAGCAGTACGTC. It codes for CASSQEIGAFYEQYV.

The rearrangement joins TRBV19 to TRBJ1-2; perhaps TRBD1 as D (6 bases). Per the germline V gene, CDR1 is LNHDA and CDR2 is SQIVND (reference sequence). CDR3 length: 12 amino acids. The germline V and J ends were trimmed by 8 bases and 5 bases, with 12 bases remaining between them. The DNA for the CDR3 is TGTGCCAGTGGCGGACAGATATATGGCTACACCTTC. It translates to CASGGQIYGYTF. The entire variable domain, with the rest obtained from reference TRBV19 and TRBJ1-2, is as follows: DGGITQSPKYLFRKEGQNVTLSCEQNLNHDAMYWYRQDPGQGLRLIYYSQIVNDFQKGDIAEGYSVSREKKESFPLTVTSAQKNPTAFYLCASGGQIYGYTFGSGTRLTVV.

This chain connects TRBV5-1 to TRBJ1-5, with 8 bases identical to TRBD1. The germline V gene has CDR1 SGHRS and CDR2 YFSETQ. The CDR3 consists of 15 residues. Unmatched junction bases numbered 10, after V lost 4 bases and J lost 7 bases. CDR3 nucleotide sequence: TGCGCCAGCAGCGAAGGACAGGGATGGGGGCAGCCCCAGCATTTT. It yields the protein CASSEGQGWGQPQHF.

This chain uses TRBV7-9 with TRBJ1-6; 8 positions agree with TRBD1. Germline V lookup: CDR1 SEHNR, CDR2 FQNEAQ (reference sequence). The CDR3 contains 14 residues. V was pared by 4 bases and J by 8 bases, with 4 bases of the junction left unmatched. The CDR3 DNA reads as TGTGCCAGCAGCTCTGGACAGGGAGATTCACCCCTCCACTTT. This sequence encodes CASSSGQGDSPLHF.

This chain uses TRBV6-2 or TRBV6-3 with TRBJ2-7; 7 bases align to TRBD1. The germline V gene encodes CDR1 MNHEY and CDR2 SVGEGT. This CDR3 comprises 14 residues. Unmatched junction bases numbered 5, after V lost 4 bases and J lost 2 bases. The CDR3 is CASSSPGQTYEQYV. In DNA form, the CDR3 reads TGTGCCAGCAGTTCCCCGGGACAGACCTACGAGCAGTACGTC.

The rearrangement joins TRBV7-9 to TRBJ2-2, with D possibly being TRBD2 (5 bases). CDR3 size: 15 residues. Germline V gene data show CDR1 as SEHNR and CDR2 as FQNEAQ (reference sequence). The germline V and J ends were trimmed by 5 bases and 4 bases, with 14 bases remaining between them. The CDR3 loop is CASSHRRDFTGELFF. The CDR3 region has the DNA TGTGCCAGCAGCCACCGACGGGATTTCACCGGGGAGCTGTTTTTT.

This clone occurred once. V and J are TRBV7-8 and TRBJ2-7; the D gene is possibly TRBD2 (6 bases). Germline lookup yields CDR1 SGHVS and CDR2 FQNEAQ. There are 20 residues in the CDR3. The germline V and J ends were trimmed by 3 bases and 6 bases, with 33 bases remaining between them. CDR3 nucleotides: TGTGCCAGCAGCTTTCTCACCCCTTCTAGCGCAGCCACCCAATTGGGCGAGCAGTACGTC. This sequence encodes CASSFLTPSSAATQLGEQYV.

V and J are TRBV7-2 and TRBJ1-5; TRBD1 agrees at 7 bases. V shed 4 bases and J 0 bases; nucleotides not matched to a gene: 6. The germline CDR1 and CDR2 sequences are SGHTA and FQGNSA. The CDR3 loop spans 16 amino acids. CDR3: CASSSSGQNSNQPQHF. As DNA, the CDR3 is TGTGCCAGCAGCTCGTCGGGACAGAATAGCAATCAGCCCCAGCATTTT.

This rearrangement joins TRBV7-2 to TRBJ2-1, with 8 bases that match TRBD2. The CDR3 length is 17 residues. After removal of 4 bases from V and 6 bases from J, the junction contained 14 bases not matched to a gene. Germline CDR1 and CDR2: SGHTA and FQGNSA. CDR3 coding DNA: TGTGCCAGCAGCTACCTCGGACTAGCAGGGGTAGGCAATGAGCAGTTCTTC. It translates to CASSYLGLAGVGNEQFF.

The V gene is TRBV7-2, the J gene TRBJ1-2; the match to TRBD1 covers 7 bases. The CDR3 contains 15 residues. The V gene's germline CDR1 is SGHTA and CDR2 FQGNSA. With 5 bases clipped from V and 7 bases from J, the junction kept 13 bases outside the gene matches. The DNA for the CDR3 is TGTGCCAGCAGCAATACCGGGACAGCGCGGGGTGGCTACACCTTC. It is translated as CASSNTGTARGGYTF.

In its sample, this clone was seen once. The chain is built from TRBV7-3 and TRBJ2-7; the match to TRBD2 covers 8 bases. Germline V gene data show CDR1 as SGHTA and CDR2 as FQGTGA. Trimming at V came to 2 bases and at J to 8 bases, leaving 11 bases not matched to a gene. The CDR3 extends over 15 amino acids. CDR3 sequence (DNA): TGTGCCAGCAGCTTAGCGGGGGGAAACTTTATGAAGCAGTACTTC. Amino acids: CASSLAGGNFMKQYF.

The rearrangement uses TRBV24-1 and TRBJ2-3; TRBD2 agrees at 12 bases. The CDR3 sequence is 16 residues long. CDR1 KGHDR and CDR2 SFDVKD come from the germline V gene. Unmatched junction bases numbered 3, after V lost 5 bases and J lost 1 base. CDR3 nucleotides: TGTGCCACCAGTGGTTCTAGCGGGGGGGGCACAGATACGCAGTATTTT. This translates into CATSGSSGGGTDTQYF.

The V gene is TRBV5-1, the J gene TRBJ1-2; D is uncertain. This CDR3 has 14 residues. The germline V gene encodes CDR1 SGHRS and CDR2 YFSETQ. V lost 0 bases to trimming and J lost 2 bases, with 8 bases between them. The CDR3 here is CASSLVASNYGYTF. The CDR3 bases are TGCGCCAGCAGCTTGGTGGCATCCAACTATGGCTACACCTTC.

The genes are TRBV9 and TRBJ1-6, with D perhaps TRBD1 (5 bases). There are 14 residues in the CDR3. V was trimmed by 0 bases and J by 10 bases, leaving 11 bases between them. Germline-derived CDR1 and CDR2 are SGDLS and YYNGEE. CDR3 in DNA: TGTGCCAGCAGCGTAGGCAGGGCAGGATCACCCCTCCACTTT. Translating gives CASSVGRAGSPLHF.

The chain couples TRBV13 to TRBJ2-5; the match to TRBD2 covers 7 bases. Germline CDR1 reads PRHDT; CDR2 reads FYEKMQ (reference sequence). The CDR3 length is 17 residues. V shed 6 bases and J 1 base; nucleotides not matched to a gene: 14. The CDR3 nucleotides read TGTGCCAGCAGTTCCCTCGGGGAGGGTAAGATCCAAGAGACCCAGTACTTC. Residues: CASSSLGEGKIQETQYF.

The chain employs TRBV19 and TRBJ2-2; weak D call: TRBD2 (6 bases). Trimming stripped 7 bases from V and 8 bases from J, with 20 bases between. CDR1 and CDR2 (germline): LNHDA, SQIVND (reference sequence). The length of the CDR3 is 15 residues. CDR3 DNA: TGTGCCAGTACAGAAGGAAGGGAGGTGAAAGGGGAGCTGTTTTTT. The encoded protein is CASTEGREVKGELFF.

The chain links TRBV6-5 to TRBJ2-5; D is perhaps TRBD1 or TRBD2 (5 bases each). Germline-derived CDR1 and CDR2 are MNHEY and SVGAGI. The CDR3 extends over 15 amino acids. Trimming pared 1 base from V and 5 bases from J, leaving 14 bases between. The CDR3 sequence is CASSYWGPLRETQYF. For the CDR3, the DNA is TGTGCCAGCAGTTACTGGGGACCCCTACGCGAGACCCAGTACTTC.

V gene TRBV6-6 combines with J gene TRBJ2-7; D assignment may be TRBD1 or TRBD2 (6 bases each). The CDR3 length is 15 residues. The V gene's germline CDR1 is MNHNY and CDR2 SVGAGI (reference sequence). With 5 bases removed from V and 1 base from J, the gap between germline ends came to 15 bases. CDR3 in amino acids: CASSDPGASSYEQYF. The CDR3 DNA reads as TGTGCCAGCAGTGACCCGGGGGCTTCATCCTACGAGCAGTACTTC.

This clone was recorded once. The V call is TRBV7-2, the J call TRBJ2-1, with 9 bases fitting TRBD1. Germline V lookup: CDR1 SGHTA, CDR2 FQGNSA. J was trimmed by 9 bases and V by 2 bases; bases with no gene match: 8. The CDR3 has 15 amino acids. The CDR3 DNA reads TGTGCCAGCAGCTTATCGGGACAGGGTTTCAGTGAGCAGTTCTTC. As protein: CASSLSGQGFSEQFF.